The 21 T cell receptor beta chains reported below all come from one sample, sequenced in a study of EBV T-cell therapy then PD-1 blockade in nasopharyngeal carcinoma. Described treatment: AdE1-LMPpoly-expanded autologous EBV-specific T-cell therapy followed by anti-PD-1 nivolumab. The data were produced by immunoSEQ multiplex PCR, yet TCRdb's version contains in-frame clones alone and is incomplete. The table records some 17,000 clones, roughly 88% of them present only once. Antigens for these TCRs are unknown. The specimen was CD8+ T cells from blood, collected at day 0 from a patient whose treatment included autologous EBV-specific T cells and nivolumab. The source is a man aged 35 to 55 with nasopharyngeal carcinoma.

This clone was seen a handful of times. The chain links TRBV3-1 (or the pseudogene TRBV3-2) to TRBJ2-3, with TRBD1 as a possible D gene (5 bases). This CDR3 region has 14 residues. Trimming stripped 4 bases from V and 2 bases from J, with 10 bases between. CDR1 is LGHDT and CDR2 is YNNKEL in the germline V gene (reference sequence). CDR3 sequence reads: CASSPEGDTDTQYF. CDR3 bases: TGTGCCAGCAGCCCCGAAGGGGACACAGATACGCAGTATTTT.

V and J are TRBV4-1 and TRBJ1-6; possible D gene TRBD1, 6 bases. The germline V gene encodes CDR1 MGHRA and CDR2 YSYEKL. V was cut by 1 base and J by 12 bases, with 13 bases left in between. The CDR3 sequence is 14 residues long. CDR3 DNA: TGCGCCAGCAGCCAAGCTGGGGGGCGAATACCCCTCCACTTT. Its protein is CASSQAGGRIPLHF.

Worth noting for this clone: The same CDR3 can be traced to other DNA sequences in this sample. This chain connects TRBV2 to TRBJ1-1, with unresolved D. The V and J ends lost 4 bases and 7 bases respectively, with 4 bases between them. This CDR3 is built from 10 residues. In germline, CDR1 is SNHLY, CDR2 FYNNEI. CDR3 bases: TGTGCCAGCAGTGTGGGTGAAGCTTTCTTT. Protein: CASSVGEAFF.

This clone was seen a few times. The chain joins TRBV6-6 to TRBJ1-1, with D hard to call. The CDR3 contains 14 residues. V lost 2 bases and J lost 0, with 7 bases in between. CDR1 and CDR2 from the germline V gene are MNHNY and SVGAGI (reference sequence). CDR3: CASSYTVLNTEAFF. DNA of the CDR3: TGTGCCAGCAGTTACACAGTTTTGAACACTGAAGCTTTCTTT.

Concerning this clone: A read error may account for a junction end that differs from germline. This chain uses TRBV7-9 with TRBJ1-6; 7 nucleotides line up with TRBD1. Germline V gene data show CDR1 as SEHNR and CDR2 as FQNEAQ (reference sequence). There are 17 residues in the CDR3. The DNA for the CDR3 is TGTGCCTGCAGCGCCCACGACTGGGAGGGGGCTGGATCACCCCTCCACTTT. Translating gives CACSAHDWEGAGSPLHF.

The J gene is TRBJ2-7, the V gene TRBV5-4; D is perhaps TRBD2 (6 bases). Germline CDR1 and CDR2: SGHNT and YYREEE (reference sequence). The CDR3 is 15 residues long. Trimming removed 5 bases at V and 3 bases at J, with 18 bases between. The DNA for the CDR3 is TGTGCCAGCAGTTTTCAGGGAGGAGGCTTCTACGAGCAGTACTTC. Translating gives CASSFQGGGFYEQYF.

The chain has TRBV28 and TRBJ1-1, with unresolved D. Per the germline V gene, CDR1 is MDHEN and CDR2 is SYDVKM. The length of the CDR3 is 15 residues. The V and J ends lost 4 bases and 2 bases respectively, with 14 bases between them. The CDR3 loop is CASSSLERSNTEAFF. The CDR3 DNA is TGTGCCAGCAGTTCATTAGAGAGATCAAACACTGAAGCTTTCTTT.

The rearrangement uses TRBV27 and TRBJ1-6; D not resolved. The germline V and J ends were trimmed by 4 bases and 3 bases, with 10 bases remaining between them. The CDR3 sequence is 15 residues long. CDR1 and CDR2 from the germline V gene are MNHEY and SMNVEV (reference sequence). The CDR3 DNA is TGTGCCAGCAGTTATTCAGAGTACTATAATTCACCCCTCCACTTT. Amino acids: CASSYSEYYNSPLHF.

The chain is built from TRBV6-4 and TRBJ2-3; 12 nucleotides match TRBD1. CDR1 MRHNA and CDR2 SNTAGT come from the germline V gene. The CDR3 runs 16 residues. Unmatched junction bases numbered 6, after V lost 4 bases and J lost 4 bases. The CDR3 DNA sequence: TGTGCCAGCAGTGGCTCGGGGACAGGGGGCCCAGATACGCAGTATTTT. Its protein is CASSGSGTGGPDTQYF.

The J gene is TRBJ2-7, the V gene TRBV2, with unresolved D. V was shortened by 4 bases and J by 2 bases, with 6 bases between the two germline ends. This CDR3 region has 12 residues. Germline V CDR1 and CDR2: SNHLY, FYNNEI. The CDR3 DNA reads TGTGCCAGCAGTGGAAAACCCTACGAGCAGTACTTC. Its protein product is CASSGKPYEQYF.

This clone was seen just once. This chain connects TRBV3-1 (or the pseudogene TRBV3-2) to TRBJ1-1; no reliable D call. The CDR3 has 14 amino acids. Germline values: CDR1 LGHDT, CDR2 YNNKEL (reference sequence). V lost 7 bases and J lost 0, with 12 bases in between. The DNA for the CDR3 is TGTGCCAGCACCCTCGAGAATATGAACACTGAAGCTTTCTTT. This codes for CASTLENMNTEAFF.

The chain employs TRBV7-9 and TRBJ2-6, with TRBD1 identical over 8 bases. This CDR3 comprises 19 residues. Germline V lookup: CDR1 SEHNR, CDR2 FQNEAQ (reference sequence). V dropped 6 bases and J dropped 0; count of bases not matched to a gene: 13. This chain's CDR3 is CASSLDRDGDRSGANVLTF. The DNA for the CDR3 is TGTGCCAGCAGTTTGGACAGGGATGGGGACCGCTCTGGGGCCAACGTCCTGACTTTC.

The chain uses TRBV4-3 and TRBJ2-1; 11 bases are shared with TRBD2. The V and J ends lost 5 bases and 14 bases, in that order; junction bases with no gene match: 8. In germline, CDR1 is LGHNA, CDR2 YSLEER. The CDR3 runs 13 residues. This chain's CDR3 is CASSALAGDQEFF. CDR3 in DNA: TGCGCCAGCAGCGCACTAGCGGGGGATCAGGAGTTCTTC.

CDR3 in DNA: TGTGCCAGCCGAGATAGCGGGTACCAAGAGACCCAGTACTTC. Translated, it gives CASRDSGYQETQYF. V is TRBV28 and J is TRBJ2-5, with 7 bases matching TRBD2. Germline V gives CDR1 MDHEN, CDR2 SYDVKM. This CDR3 spans 14 amino acids. V lost 8 bases to trimming and J lost 0 bases; unmatched junction nucleotides: 6.

Written as DNA, the CDR3 is TGTGCCAGCAGGCTCCAGGGGTCCCTATCTGGGGCCAACGTCCTGACTTTC. Its translation: CASRLQGSLSGANVLTF. This chain joins TRBV28 and TRBJ2-6; D possibly corresponds to TRBD1 (6 bases). Germline values: CDR1 MDHEN, CDR2 SYDVKM. The CDR3 runs 17 residues. Deletions cut 6 bases from V and 1 base from J, with 16 bases between.

By share, this clone counts as medium-sized. One end of the junction does not line up with germline, which may come from a read error. DNA for the CDR3: TGTGCCAGCAGTCACTCCCAGTCAGGAGCCGGGGAGCTGTTTTTT. Its translation is CASSHSQSGAGELFF. The rearrangement joins TRBV6-2 or TRBV6-3 to TRBJ2-2; D is unclear. Germline V gene lookup returns CDR1 MNHEY and CDR2 SVGEGT. The CDR3 covers 15 residues.

The sample holds one count of this clone. CDR3 nucleotides: TGTGCCAGCAGTTTAGGGTCGGCTAACACAGATACGCAGTATTTT. Translating it yields CASSLGSANTDTQYF. The chain is built from TRBV27 and TRBJ2-3; D unresolved. The germline V and J ends were trimmed by 2 bases and 2 bases, with 11 bases remaining between them. This CDR3 is 15 amino acids long. The germline CDR1 and CDR2 sequences are MNHEY and SMNVEV (reference sequence).

The genes are TRBV4-3 and TRBJ1-4; D perhaps matches TRBD1 (6 bases). Trimming stripped 0 bases from V and 8 bases from J, with 19 bases between. The germline V gene encodes CDR1 LGHNA and CDR2 YSLEER. The CDR3 covers 17 residues. The CDR3 bases are TGCGCCAGCAGCCAAGAACAAAAACAGGGCCTTCGGGAAAAACTGTTTTTT. It encodes CASSQEQKQGLREKLFF.

The genes are TRBV19 and TRBJ2-3; 11 positions match TRBD2. Germline-derived CDR1 and CDR2 are LNHDA and SQIVND (reference sequence). The J segment lost 2 bases and the V segment lost 6 bases, leaving 13 bases of the junction unmatched. The CDR3 loop spans 18 amino acids. In nucleotides, the CDR3 is TGTGCCAGTAGCAACGTACTAGCGGGGGTAACCGCCACAGATACGCAGTATTTT. It codes for CASSNVLAGVTATDTQYF.

This clone was detected only once. J is TRBJ2-7 and V is TRBV28; unclear D gene. V was clipped by 4 bases and J by 3 bases, with 19 bases between them. CDR3 size: 16 residues. Germline V CDR1 and CDR2: MDHEN, SYDVKM. DNA of the CDR3: TGTGCCAGCAGTTCCCGCGTGGGCGTTCTTGGCTACGAGCAGTACTTC. Translated, it gives CASSSRVGVLGYEQYF. Drawing the rest from reference TRBV28 and TRBJ2-7, the complete variable domain is DVKVTQSSRYLVKRTGEKVFLECVQDMDHENMFWYRQDPGLGLRLIYFSYDVKMKEKGDIPEGYSVSREKKERFSLILESASTNQTSMYLCASSSRVGVLGYEQYFGPGTRLTVT.

The V call is TRBV6-4, the J call TRBJ2-1; 9 bases align to TRBD2. The CDR3 consists of 15 residues. Per germline, CDR1 MRHNA and CDR2 SNTAGT. With 1 base clipped from V and 3 bases from J, the junction kept 1 base outside the gene matches. CDR3 DNA sequence: TGTGCCAGCAGTGACTTAGCGGGGGACTACAATGAGCAGTTCTTC. This codes for CASSDLAGDYNEQFF.